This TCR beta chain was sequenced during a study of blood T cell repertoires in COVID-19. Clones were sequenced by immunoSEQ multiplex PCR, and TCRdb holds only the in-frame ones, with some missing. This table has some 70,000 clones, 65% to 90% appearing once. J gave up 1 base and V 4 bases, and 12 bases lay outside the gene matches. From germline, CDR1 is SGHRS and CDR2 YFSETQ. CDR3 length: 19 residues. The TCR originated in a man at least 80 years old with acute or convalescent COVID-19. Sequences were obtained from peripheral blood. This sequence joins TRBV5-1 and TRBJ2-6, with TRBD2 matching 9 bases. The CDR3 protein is CASSPRSGRPTSGANVLTF. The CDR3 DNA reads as TGCGCCAGCAGCCCACGTAGCGGGAGACCTACTTCTGGGGCCAACGTCCTGACTTTC.